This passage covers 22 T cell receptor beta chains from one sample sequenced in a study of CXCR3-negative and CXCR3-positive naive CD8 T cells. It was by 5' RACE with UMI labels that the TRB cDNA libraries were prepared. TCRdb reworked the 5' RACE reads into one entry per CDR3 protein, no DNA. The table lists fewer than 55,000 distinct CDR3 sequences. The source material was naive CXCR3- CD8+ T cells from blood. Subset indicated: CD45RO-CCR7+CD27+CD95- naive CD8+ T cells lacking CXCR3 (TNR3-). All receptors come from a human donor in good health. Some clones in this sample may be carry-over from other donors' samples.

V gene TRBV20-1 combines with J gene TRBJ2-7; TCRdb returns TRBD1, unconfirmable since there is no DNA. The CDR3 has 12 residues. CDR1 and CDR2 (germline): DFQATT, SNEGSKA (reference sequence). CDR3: CSAWDGTYEQYF.

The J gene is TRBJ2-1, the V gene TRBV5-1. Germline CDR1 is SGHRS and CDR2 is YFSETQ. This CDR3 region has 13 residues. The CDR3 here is CASSLEIRDEQFF.

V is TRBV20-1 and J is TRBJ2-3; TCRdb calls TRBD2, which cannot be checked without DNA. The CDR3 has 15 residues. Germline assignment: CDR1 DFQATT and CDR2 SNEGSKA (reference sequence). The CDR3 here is CSAPRGLAVRDTQYF.

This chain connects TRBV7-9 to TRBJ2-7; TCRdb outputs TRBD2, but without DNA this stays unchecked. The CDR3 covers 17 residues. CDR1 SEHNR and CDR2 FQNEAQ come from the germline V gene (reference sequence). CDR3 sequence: CASSLGELAGPGNEQYF.

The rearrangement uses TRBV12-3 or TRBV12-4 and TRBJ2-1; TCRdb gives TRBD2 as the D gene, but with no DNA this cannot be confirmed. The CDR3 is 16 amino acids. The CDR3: CASTPSAAVYNERQFF.

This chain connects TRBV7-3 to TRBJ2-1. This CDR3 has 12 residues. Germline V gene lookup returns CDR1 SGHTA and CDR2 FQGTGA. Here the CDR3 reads CASSLTRSEQFF.

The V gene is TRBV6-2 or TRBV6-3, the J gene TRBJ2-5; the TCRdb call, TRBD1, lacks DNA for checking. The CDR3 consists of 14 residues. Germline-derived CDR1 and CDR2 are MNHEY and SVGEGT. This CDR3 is CASSETGGSETQYF.

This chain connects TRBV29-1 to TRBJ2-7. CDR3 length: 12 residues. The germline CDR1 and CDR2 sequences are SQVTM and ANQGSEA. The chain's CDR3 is CSVEGDFYEQYF.

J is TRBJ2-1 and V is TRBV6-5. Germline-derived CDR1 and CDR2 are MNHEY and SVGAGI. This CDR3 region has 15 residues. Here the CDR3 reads CASSTLTGDYNEQFF.

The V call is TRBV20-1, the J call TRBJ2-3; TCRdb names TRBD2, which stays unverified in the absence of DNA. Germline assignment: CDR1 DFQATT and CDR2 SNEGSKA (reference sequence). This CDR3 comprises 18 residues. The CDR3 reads CSATLTRTSGTVTDTQYF.

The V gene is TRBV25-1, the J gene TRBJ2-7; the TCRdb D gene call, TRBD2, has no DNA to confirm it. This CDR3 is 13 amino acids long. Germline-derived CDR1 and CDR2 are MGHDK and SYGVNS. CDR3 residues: CASSEFLGHEQYF.

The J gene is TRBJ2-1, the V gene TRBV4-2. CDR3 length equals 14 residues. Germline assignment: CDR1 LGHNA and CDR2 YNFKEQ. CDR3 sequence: CASSQVGLANGQFF.

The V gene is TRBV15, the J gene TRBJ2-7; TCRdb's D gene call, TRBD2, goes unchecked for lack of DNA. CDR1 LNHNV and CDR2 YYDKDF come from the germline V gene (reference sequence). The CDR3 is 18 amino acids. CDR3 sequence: CATSRDGGLAGGSYEQYF.

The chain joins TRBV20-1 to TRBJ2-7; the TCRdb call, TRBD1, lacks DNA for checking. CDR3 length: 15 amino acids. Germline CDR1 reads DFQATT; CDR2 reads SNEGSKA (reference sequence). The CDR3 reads CSARVGGSSPYEQYF.

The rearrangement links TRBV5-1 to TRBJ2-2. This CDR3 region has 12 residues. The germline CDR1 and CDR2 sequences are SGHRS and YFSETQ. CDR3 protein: CASSLTTGELFF.

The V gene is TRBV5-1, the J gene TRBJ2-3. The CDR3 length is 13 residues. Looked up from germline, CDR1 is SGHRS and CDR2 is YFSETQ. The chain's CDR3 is CASSTGRQDTQYF.

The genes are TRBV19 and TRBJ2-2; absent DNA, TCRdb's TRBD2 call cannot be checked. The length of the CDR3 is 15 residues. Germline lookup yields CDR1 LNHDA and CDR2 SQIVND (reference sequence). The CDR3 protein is CASSISGVYTGELFF.

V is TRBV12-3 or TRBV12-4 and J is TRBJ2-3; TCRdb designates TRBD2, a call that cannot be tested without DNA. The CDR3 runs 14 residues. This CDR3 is CASSYSWAEGTQYF.

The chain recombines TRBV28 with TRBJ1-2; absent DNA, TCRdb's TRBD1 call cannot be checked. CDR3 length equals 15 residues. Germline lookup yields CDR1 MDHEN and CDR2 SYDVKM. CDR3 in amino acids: CASSLPTEGVLGYTF.

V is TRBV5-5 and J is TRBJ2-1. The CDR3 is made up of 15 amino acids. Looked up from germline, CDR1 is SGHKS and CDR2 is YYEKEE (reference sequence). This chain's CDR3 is CASSLEASLDNEQFF.

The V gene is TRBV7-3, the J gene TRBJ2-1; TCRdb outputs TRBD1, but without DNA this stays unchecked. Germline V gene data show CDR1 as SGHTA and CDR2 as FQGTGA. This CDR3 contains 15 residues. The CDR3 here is CASSPGLGVYNEQFF.

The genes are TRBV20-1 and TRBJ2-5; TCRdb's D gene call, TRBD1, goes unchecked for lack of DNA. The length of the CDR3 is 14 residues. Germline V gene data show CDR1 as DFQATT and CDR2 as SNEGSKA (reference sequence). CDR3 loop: CSTTFPGGAETQYF.